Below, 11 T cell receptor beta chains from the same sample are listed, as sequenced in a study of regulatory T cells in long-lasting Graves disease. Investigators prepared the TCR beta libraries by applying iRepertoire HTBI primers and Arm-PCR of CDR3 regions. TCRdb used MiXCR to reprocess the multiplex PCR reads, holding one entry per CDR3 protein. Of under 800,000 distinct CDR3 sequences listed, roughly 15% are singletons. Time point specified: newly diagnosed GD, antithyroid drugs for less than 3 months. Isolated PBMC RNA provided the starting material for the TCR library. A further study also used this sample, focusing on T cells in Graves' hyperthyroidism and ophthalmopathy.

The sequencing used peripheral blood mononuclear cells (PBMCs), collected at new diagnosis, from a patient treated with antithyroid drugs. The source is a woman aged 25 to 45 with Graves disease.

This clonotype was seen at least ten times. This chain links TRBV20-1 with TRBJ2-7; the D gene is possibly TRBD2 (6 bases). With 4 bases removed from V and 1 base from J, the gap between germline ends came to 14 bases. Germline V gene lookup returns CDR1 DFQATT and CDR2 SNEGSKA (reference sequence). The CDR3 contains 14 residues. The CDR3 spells CSANFGTPSYEQYF. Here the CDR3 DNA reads TGCAGTGCTAACTTCGGGACTCCGTCCTACGAGCAGTACTTC.

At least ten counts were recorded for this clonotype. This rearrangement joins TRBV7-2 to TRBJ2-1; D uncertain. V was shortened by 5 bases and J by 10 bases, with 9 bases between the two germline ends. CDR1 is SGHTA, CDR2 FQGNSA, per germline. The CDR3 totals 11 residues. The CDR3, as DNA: TGTGCCAGCAGCCCCCAGGAGGAGCAGTTCTTC. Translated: CASSPQEEQFF.

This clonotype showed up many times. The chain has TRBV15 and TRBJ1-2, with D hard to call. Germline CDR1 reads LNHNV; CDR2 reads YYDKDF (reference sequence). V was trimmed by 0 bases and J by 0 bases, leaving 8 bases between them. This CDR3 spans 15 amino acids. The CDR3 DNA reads TGTGCCACCAGCAGAGATTTAACGGCTAACTATGGCTACACCTTC. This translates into CATSRDLTANYGYTF.

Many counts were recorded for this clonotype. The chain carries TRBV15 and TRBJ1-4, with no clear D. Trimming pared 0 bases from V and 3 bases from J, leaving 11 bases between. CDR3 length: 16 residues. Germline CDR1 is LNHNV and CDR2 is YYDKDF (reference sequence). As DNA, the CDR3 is TGTGCCACCAGCAGAGATTGGCGCAGACCTAATGAAAAACTGTTTTTT. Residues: CATSRDWRRPNEKLFF.

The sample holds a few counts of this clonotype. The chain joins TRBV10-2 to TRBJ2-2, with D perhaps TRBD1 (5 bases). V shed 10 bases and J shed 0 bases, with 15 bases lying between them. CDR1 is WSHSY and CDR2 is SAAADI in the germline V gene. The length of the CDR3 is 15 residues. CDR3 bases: TGCGCCACCACAAAGGGGCAGTCGAACACCGGGGAGCTGTTTTTT. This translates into CATTKGQSNTGELFF.

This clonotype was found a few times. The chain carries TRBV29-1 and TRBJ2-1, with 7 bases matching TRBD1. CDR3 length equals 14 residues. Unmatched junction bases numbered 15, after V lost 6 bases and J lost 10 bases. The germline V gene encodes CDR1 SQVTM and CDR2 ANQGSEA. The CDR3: CSVSTGVGPREQFF. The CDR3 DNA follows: TGCAGCGTGTCTACAGGGGTCGGACCCCGGGAGCAGTTCTTC.

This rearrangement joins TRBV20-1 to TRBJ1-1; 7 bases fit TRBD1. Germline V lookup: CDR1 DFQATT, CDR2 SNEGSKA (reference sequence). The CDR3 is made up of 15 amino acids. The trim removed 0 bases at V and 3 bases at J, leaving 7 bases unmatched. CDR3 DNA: TGCAGTGCTAGAGAGCGGGGACAGTGGTACACTGAAGCTTTCTTT. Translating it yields CSARERGQWYTEAFF.

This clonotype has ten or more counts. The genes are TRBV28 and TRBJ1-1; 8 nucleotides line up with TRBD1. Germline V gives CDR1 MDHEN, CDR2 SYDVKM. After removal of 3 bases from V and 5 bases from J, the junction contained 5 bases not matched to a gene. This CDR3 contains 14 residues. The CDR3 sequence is CASSLRDRGTEAFF. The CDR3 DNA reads TGTGCCAGCAGTTTGCGAGACAGGGGTACTGAAGCTTTCTTT.

CDR3 loop: CASSPQGPYTDTQYF. The CDR3, as DNA: TGTGCCAGCAGTCCCCAGGGACCTTACACAGATACGCAGTATTTT. V gene TRBV28 combines with J gene TRBJ2-3, with D perhaps TRBD1 or TRBD2 (5 bases each). Per germline, CDR1 MDHEN and CDR2 SYDVKM. The CDR3 spans 15 residues. Trimming removed 5 bases at V and 2 bases at J, with 14 bases between.

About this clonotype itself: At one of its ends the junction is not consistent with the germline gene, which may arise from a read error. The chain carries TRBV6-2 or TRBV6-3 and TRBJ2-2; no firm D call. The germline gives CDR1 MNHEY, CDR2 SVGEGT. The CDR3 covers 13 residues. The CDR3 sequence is CATSYTHTGELFF. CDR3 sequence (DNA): TGTGCCACCAGTTATACCCACACCGGGGAGCTGTTTTTT.

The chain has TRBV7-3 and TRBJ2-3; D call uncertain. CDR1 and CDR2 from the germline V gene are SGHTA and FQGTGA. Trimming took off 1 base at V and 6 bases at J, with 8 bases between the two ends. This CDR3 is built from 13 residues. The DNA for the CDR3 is TGTGCCAGCAGCTTAAAGGGCGAGGATACGCAGTATTTT. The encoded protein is CASSLKGEDTQYF.